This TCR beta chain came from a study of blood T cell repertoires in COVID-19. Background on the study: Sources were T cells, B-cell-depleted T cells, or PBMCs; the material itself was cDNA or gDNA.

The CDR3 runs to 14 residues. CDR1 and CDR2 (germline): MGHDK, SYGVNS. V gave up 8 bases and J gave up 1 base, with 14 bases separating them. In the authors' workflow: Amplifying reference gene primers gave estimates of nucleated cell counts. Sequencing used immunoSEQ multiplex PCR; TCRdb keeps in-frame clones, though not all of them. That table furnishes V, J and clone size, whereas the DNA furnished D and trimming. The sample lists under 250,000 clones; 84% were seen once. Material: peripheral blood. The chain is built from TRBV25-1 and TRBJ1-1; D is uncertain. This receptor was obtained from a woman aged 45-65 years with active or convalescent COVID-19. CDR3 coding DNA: TGTGCCAGCCGTACCGGAGGGAGGAACACTGAAGCTTTCTTT. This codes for CASRTGGRNTEAFF. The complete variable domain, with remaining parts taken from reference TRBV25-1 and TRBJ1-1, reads EADIYQTPRYLVIGTGKKITLECSQTMGHDKMYWYQQDPGMELHLIHYSYGVNSTEKGDLSSESTVSRIRTEHFPLTLESARPSHTSQYLCASRTGGRNTEAFFGQGTRLTVV.